This TCR beta chain originates from a study of shared clonotypes between healthy human individuals. Regarding this clone: As yet, its antigen is unknown.

Study findings and constraints: Limited genetic and exposure-history diversity came from having few donors.

Unsorted PBMC samples were amplified in replicate PCRs containing about 0.3 ug DNA, some 33,000 T cell genomes. Ten immunoSEQ deep assay plates were used by the authors to sequence unsorted PBMC DNA. Some clones are missing from TCRdb's copy, which holds only in-frame ones; the method was immunoSEQ multiplex PCR. The profile shows about 520,000 clones, 70% to 80% of them singletons. Trimming removed 3 bases at V and 6 bases at J, with 8 bases between. Germline CDR1 MDHEN, CDR2 SYDVKM. The CDR3 has 12 residues. The rearrangement joins TRBV28 to TRBJ1-1, with a tentative D call TRBD1 (5 bases). The specimen was PBMCs. The TCR sequence derives from a woman between 40 and 55 years old in good health. Some clones in this sample may be carry-over from other donors' samples. The CDR3, as DNA: TGTGCCAGCAGTTTCAGGGTATCTGAAGCTTTCTTT. It is translated as CASSFRVSEAFF.